These 28 T cell receptor beta chains were all obtained from the same sample, sequenced in a study of T cells in Graves' hyperthyroidism and ophthalmopathy. Using RNA transcripts as the source, TCR beta CDR3 regions were amplified. HTBI primers were the set used in a first-round RT-PCR of the TCR CDR3. One entry per CDR3 protein, called by TCRdb with MiXCR from the multiplex PCR reads. Of 800,000 or so distinct CDR3 sequences detected, approximately 40% appear once; the ten largest clones hold roughly 8.3%. The material sequenced was blood. The origin of the receptors is a man younger than 35 with Graves' hyperthyroidism.

Notes on this clonotype: With a much larger clone just one base away, this may be a read error. The V and J genes are TRBV7-9 and TRBJ2-2, with a weak D call TRBD2 (5 bases). This CDR3 has 12 residues. CDR1 and CDR2 from the germline V gene are SEHNR and FQNEAQ (reference sequence). The CDR3 loop is CASSHATGEPFF. CDR3 in DNA: TGTGCCAGCAGCCACGCGACCGGGGAGCCGTTTTTT.

Comment on this clonotype: Possible read error: a much larger clone is one base away. Because the CDR3 is missing its conserved closing phenylalanine or tryptophan, this is likely a read error. The V call is TRBV7-9, the J call TRBJ2-5; 9 positions match TRBD1. Germline trimming cut 5 bases from V and 0 bases from J; bases unmatched to any gene: 4. Germline CDR1 SEHNR, CDR2 FQNEAQ (reference sequence). This CDR3 spans 15 amino acids. In DNA, the CDR3 is TGTGCCAGCAGCCCTCGGACAGGGGACCAAGAGACCCAGTACCTC. Encoded protein: CASSPRTGDQETQYL.

The V and J genes are TRBV10-3 and TRBJ1-5, with no clear D. Deletions cut 10 bases from V and 8 bases from J, with 6 bases between. The CDR3 has 9 residues. Germline CDR1 is ENHRY and CDR2 is SYGVKD. This chain's CDR3 is CATGKPQHF. The CDR3 nucleotides read TGTGCCACCGGGAAGCCCCAGCATTTT.

The rearrangement links TRBV10-3 to TRBJ1-6, with D perhaps TRBD1 (5 bases). The germline gives CDR1 ENHRY, CDR2 SYGVKD. V lost 6 bases and J 10 bases, leaving 16 bases between the germline ends. The length of the CDR3 is 14 residues. The CDR3 sequence is CAIRGTGVSSPLHF. The CDR3 DNA reads TGTGCCATCAGAGGGACGGGGGTAAGCTCACCCCTCCACTTT.

The chain is built from TRBV7-9 and TRBJ2-5; 8 bases map to TRBD1. The CDR3 length is 15 residues. V shed 4 bases, J shed 2 bases, and the junction held 6 bases outside the gene matches. From germline, CDR1 is SEHNR and CDR2 FQNEAQ (reference sequence). The CDR3: CASSYRDRQQETQYF. CDR3 in DNA: TGTGCCAGCAGCTACCGGGACAGGCAACAAGAGACCCAGTACTTC.

This clonotype was counted ten times or more. J is TRBJ1-6 and V is TRBV5-8; no clear D gene. The CDR3 runs to 14 residues. The ends were cut back, 2 bases at V and 6 bases at J, with 9 bases in the middle. CDR1 is SGHTS, CDR2 YDEGEE, per germline. The CDR3 coding sequence is TGTGCCAGCAGCTTCGGCCACGCTAATTCACCCCTCCACTTT. Amino acids: CASSFGHANSPLHF.

About this clonotype: One end of the junction is discordant with germline, which a read error may explain. The chain has TRBV2 and TRBJ2-5, with D hard to call. Germline V gene data show CDR1 as SNHLY and CDR2 as FYNNEI. The CDR3 runs to 14 residues. In DNA form, the CDR3 reads TGTGCCGGCAGTTACCCGACGGACCCAGAGACCCAGTACTTC. It specifies CAGSYPTDPETQYF.

This clonotype was seen a handful of times. J is TRBJ2-2 and V is TRBV5-1; 7 nucleotides align to TRBD2. Per germline, CDR1 SGHRS and CDR2 YFSETQ. The junction had 5 bases not matched to a gene; V was cut back by 0 bases and J by 0 bases. This CDR3 is built from 17 residues. CDR3 loop: CASSLESLATNTGELFF. The DNA of the CDR3 is TGCGCCAGCAGCTTGGAGTCACTAGCGACGAACACCGGGGAGCTGTTTTTT.

The chain links TRBV6-1 to TRBJ1-1; D gene unclear. Trimming stripped 2 bases from V and 5 bases from J, with 12 bases between. The V gene's germline CDR1 is MNHNS and CDR2 SASEGT. The CDR3 has 14 residues. CDR3 sequence reads: CASSETGRSTEAFF. CDR3 nucleotides: TGTGCCAGCAGTGAAACGGGCCGGAGTACTGAAGCTTTCTTT.

This clonotype was counted many times. V and J are TRBV2 and TRBJ1-4; tentative D call: TRBD1 (6 bases). V dropped 7 bases and J dropped 7 bases, with 16 bases sitting between them. Germline lookup yields CDR1 SNHLY and CDR2 FYNNEI. This CDR3 comprises 14 residues. As DNA, the CDR3 is TGTGCCAGCAACCAACAGGGCCTTGTTGAAAAACTGTTTTTT. Translating gives CASNQQGLVEKLFF.

The chain has TRBV6-5 and TRBJ1-4; the D is unclear. V lost 8 bases to trimming and J lost 1 base, with 5 bases between them. This CDR3 comprises 12 residues. CDR1 is MNHEY and CDR2 is SVGAGI in the germline V gene. CDR3 nucleotide sequence: TGTGCCAGCGGGGAAACTAATGAAAAACTGTTTTTT. Its protein is CASGETNEKLFF.

The chain employs TRBV5-1 and TRBJ2-5; D not certain. Between the trimmed V and J ends, which lost 4 bases and 1 base, there was a span of 11 bases. CDR1 and CDR2 from the germline V gene are SGHRS and YFSETQ. The CDR3 is 14 residues long. Here the CDR3 DNA reads TGCGCCAGCAGCCAAAACGAACTCCAAGAGACCCAGTACTTC. Its translation is CASSQNELQETQYF.

This clonotype has a count of ten or more. The CDR3 loop is CSVKGGNYGYTF. As DNA, the CDR3 is TGCAGCGTTAAGGGGGGTAACTATGGCTACACCTTC. The chain uses TRBV29-1 and TRBJ1-2; possible D gene TRBD1, 6 bases. The germline CDR1 and CDR2 sequences are SQVTM and ANQGSEA. V was trimmed by 5 bases and J by 1 base, leaving 8 bases between them. There are 12 residues in the CDR3.

The sample holds many counts of this clonotype. The J gene is TRBJ2-7, the V gene TRBV7-8; possible D gene TRBD1, 6 bases. Per germline, CDR1 SGHVS and CDR2 FQNEAQ. V was trimmed by 5 bases and J by 3 bases, leaving 11 bases between them. This CDR3 spans 13 amino acids. CDR3 in amino acids: CASSRRRGYEQYF. The DNA for the CDR3 is TGTGCCAGCAGCCGCCGCAGGGGCTACGAGCAGTACTTC.

Concerning this clonotype: It is unclear where the CDR3 begins or ends on the DNA, so no DNA is shown, and the CDR3 is as TCRdb lists it. The rearrangement joins TRBV25-1 to TRBJ2-5; the DNA was not used to check the table's D call, TRBD2. The CDR3 contains 15 residues when both ends are counted. Germline loops: CDR1 MGHDK, CDR2 SYGVNS. The CDR3 spells CACSASPGGQETQYF.

The rearrangement joins TRBV7-2 to TRBJ1-2; TRBD1 aligns across 8 bases. The germline V gene has CDR1 SGHTA and CDR2 FQGNSA. With V trimmed by 2 bases and J by 0 bases, 8 bases remained unmatched. CDR3 length: 17 amino acids. CDR3 residues: CASSLIGGQDTNYGYTF. The CDR3 DNA reads TGTGCCAGCAGCTTAATTGGGGGACAGGATACTAACTATGGCTACACCTTC. The variable domain in full, completed from reference TRBV7-2 and TRBJ1-2, reads GAGVSQSPSNKVTEKGKDVELRCDPISGHTALYWYRQSLGQGLEFLIYFQGNSAPDKSGLPSDRFSAERTGGSVSTLTIQRTQQEDSAVYLCASSLIGGQDTNYGYTFGSGTRLTVV.

The chain carries TRBV29-1 and TRBJ1-1; TRBD1 might be the D (5 bases). Germline V gene sequence: CDR1 SQVTM, CDR2 ANQGSEA. The CDR3 runs 14 residues. V lost 6 bases and J lost 1, with 15 bases in between. DNA of the CDR3: TGCAGCGTCCACCAACGGGGCGGGAACACTGAAGCTTTCTTT. It is translated as CSVHQRGGNTEAFF.

This chain connects TRBV7-3 to TRBJ2-5; D may correspond to TRBD1 or TRBD2 (5 bases each). V lost 3 bases to trimming and J lost 4 bases, with 12 bases between them. This CDR3 is 14 amino acids long. Germline V lookup: CDR1 SGHTA, CDR2 FQGTGA. This CDR3 is CASSLWDRTETQYF. DNA of the CDR3: TGTGCCAGCAGCTTGTGGGACCGTACAGAGACCCAGTACTTC. The variable domain in full, completed from reference TRBV7-3 and TRBJ2-5, reads GAGVSQTPSNKVTEKGKYVELRCDPISGHTALYWYRQSLGQGPEFLIYFQGTGAADDSGLPNDRFFAVRPEGSVSTLKIQRTERGDSAVYLCASSLWDRTETQYFGPGTRLLVL.

The chain employs TRBV6-6 and TRBJ1-2; D may be TRBD1 (6 bases). This CDR3 has 13 amino acids. Deletions cut 5 bases from V and 6 bases from J, with 13 bases between. Per the germline V gene, CDR1 is MNHNY and CDR2 is SVGAGI (reference sequence). In DNA, the CDR3 is TGTGCCAGCAGTGAGGCACAGGGCGATGGCTACACCTTC. Amino acids: CASSEAQGDGYTF.

The rearrangement links TRBV9 to TRBJ1-1, with D possibly matching TRBD1 (6 bases). V was pared by 2 bases and J by 6 bases, with 14 bases between. In germline, CDR1 is SGDLS, CDR2 YYNGEE. The CDR3 length is 14 residues. The CDR3 spells CASSVEGEAAEAFF. CDR3 in DNA: TGTGCCAGCAGCGTTGAGGGGGAGGCCGCTGAAGCTTTCTTT.

J is TRBJ1-1 and V is TRBV7-9; D gene uncertain. The V gene lost 5 bases and the J gene lost 2 bases, with 15 bases spanning the gap. Germline V gene lookup returns CDR1 SEHNR and CDR2 FQNEAQ (reference sequence). The CDR3 spans 15 residues. The CDR3 sequence is CASSADPIGNTEAFF. For the CDR3, the DNA is TGTGCCAGCAGCGCTGACCCCATAGGTAACACTGAAGCTTTCTTT.

The chain couples TRBV29-1 to TRBJ2-7; D is unresolved. V was clipped by 8 bases and J by 3 bases, with 17 bases between them. CDR1 SQVTM and CDR2 ANQGSEA come from the germline V gene. The CDR3 is 13 residues long. The CDR3: CSRLSNPDYEQYF. CDR3 DNA: TGCAGCCGTCTTAGTAATCCTGACTACGAGCAGTACTTC.

This clonotype was seen only a few times. The chain carries TRBV19 and TRBJ1-3, with no clear D. The CDR3 length is 15 residues. From germline, CDR1 is LNHDA and CDR2 SQIVND (reference sequence). V shed 3 bases and J shed 2 bases, with 11 bases lying between them. The CDR3 DNA sequence: TGTGCCAGTAGTATCGTGCAGAACCCTGGAAACACCATATATTTT. Amino acid sequence: CASSIVQNPGNTIYF.

The V and J genes are TRBV14 and TRBJ2-2; D perhaps matches TRBD1 (6 bases). This CDR3 comprises 16 residues. V lost 4 bases to trimming and J lost 4 bases, with 16 bases between them. Germline CDR1 reads SGHDN; CDR2 reads FVKESK. Written as DNA, the CDR3 is TGTGCCAGCAGCCGCCGGGGAACAGGGATCACCGGGGAGCTGTTTTTT. This sequence encodes CASSRRGTGITGELFF.

This sequence joins TRBV6-5 and TRBJ1-4; D not resolved. This CDR3 contains 14 residues. Germline CDR1 and CDR2: MNHEY and SVGAGI. The germline V and J ends were trimmed by 2 bases and 4 bases, with 8 bases remaining between them. CDR3 DNA sequence: TGTGCCAGCAGTTACGGGGAGTATAATGAAAAACTGTTTTTT. Translation: CASSYGEYNEKLFF.

This clonotype was seen ten or more times. The chain combines TRBV6-6 with TRBJ1-1; weak D call: TRBD1 (5 bases). The CDR3 consists of 13 residues. V lost 10 bases, J lost 1 base, and 13 bases lay in between. CDR1 is MNHNY, CDR2 SVGAGI, per germline (reference sequence). The CDR3 reads CATGAVQNTEAFF. CDR3 nucleotide sequence: TGTGCCACTGGGGCGGTTCAGAACACTGAAGCTTTCTTT.

There are many counts of this clonotype. This rearrangement joins TRBV7-8 to TRBJ1-3; D is undetermined. Trimming stripped 5 bases from V and 0 bases from J, with 20 bases between. CDR3 size: 18 residues. CDR1 and CDR2 from the germline V gene are SGHVS and FQNEAQ. The CDR3 DNA follows: TGTGCCAGCAGCCACCATCTTGAGGGCTTAAGCTCTGGAAACACCATATATTTT. This gives the protein CASSHHLEGLSSGNTIYF.

This clonotype showed up just a few times. The chain combines TRBV5-5 with TRBJ2-5; D might be TRBD1 (6 bases). CDR1 SGHKS and CDR2 YYEKEE come from the germline V gene (reference sequence). Trimming pared 4 bases from V and 4 bases from J, leaving 11 bases between. The CDR3 covers 13 residues. In DNA form, the CDR3 reads TGTGCCAGCAGCCACGACAGGCCAGAGACCCAGTACTTC. It is translated as CASSHDRPETQYF.